Each of the 31 T cell receptor beta chains below was sequenced from the same sample in a study of T cell responses to AZD1222 COVID-19 vaccine (dated by TCRdb to 2020 to 2023). The time point label, as the study defines it: baseline before first vaccination. Receptors were amplified or captured by the immunoSEQ multiplex PCR assay. TCRdb limited this immuneACCESS table to in-frame rearrangements with V and J called. A share of clones is missing; checked studies link under half to unresolved V genes, and the rest is unexplained. The sample yields about 120,000 clones; around 89% were counted once. The ten top clones hold about 5% of the sample. The source was peripheral blood, collected on day 0 of AZD1222 vaccination. The receptors originated from an adult in good health.

This clone was recorded only once. The CDR3 reads CASSGDTGELFF. The CDR3 nucleotides read TGTGCCAGCAGCGGCGACACCGGGGAGCTGTTTTTT. The chain recombines TRBV9 with TRBJ2-2; D is uncertain. Between the trimmed V and J ends, which lost 3 bases and 3 bases, there was a span of 3 bases. Germline CDR1 is SGDLS and CDR2 is YYNGEE. The CDR3 is 12 amino acids.

This rearrangement joins TRBV27 to TRBJ2-7; 8 positions match TRBD1. The CDR3 length is 15 residues. The trim removed 6 bases at V and 7 bases at J, leaving 14 bases unmatched. Germline assignment: CDR1 MNHEY and CDR2 SMNVEV (reference sequence). CDR3 loop: CASSLGAGGVGEQYF. CDR3 DNA: TGTGCCAGCAGCCTGGGGGCAGGGGGCGTGGGGGAGCAGTACTTC.

The chain has TRBV4-1 and TRBJ2-3; 11 bases align to TRBD2. Germline CDR1 and CDR2: MGHRA and YSYEKL. This CDR3 region has 16 residues. The V segment lost 3 bases and the J segment 1 base; nucleotides outside the gene matches: 3. CDR3: CASSHSGGEGTDTQYF. The CDR3 coding sequence is TGCGCCAGCAGCCATAGCGGGGGGGAAGGCACAGATACGCAGTATTTT.

This sequence joins TRBV10-3 and TRBJ1-2; D uncertain. CDR1 and CDR2 (germline): ENHRY, SYGVKD. V was shortened by 8 bases and J by 1 base, with 8 bases between the two germline ends. This CDR3 region has 12 residues. The CDR3 sequence: CAIAGNNYGYTF. The CDR3 DNA reads TGTGCCATCGCGGGGAATAACTATGGCTACACCTTC.

The genes are TRBV10-2 and TRBJ2-3; 8 bases are a match to TRBD1. Germline V gene data show CDR1 as WSHSY and CDR2 as SAAADI. V lost 3 bases and J lost 2; bases outside the gene matches: 4. The CDR3 contains 15 residues. The CDR3 region has the DNA TGCGCCAGCAGTGACAGGGGGCTTGTCACAGATACGCAGTATTTT. As protein: CASSDRGLVTDTQYF.

This chain joins TRBV4-3 and TRBJ2-5; a weak D match, TRBD2 (6 bases). This CDR3 is 15 amino acids long. CDR1 is LGHNA, CDR2 YSLEER, per germline. V gave up 1 base and J gave up 2 bases, with 11 bases separating them. The CDR3 bases are TGCGCCAGCAGCCAAGGGACAAGCGGGCAAGAGACCCAGTACTTC. Its translation is CASSQGTSGQETQYF.

This clone was found a few times. The chain uses TRBV7-2 and TRBJ2-5; TRBD1 is a possible D gene (8 bases). Germline V gene lookup returns CDR1 SGHTA and CDR2 FQGNSA. V was pared by 3 bases and J by 2 bases, with 13 bases between. This CDR3 contains 15 residues. The CDR3 sequence: CASSFYRGGQETQYF. The CDR3, as DNA: TGTGCCAGCAGCTTTTACAGGGGGGGACAAGAGACCCAGTACTTC.

The chain couples TRBV15 to TRBJ2-1; 10 nucleotides align to TRBD2. V was clipped by 5 bases and J by 0 bases; unmatched bases: 7. CDR3 length equals 17 residues. In germline, CDR1 is LNHNV, CDR2 YYDKDF (reference sequence). For the CDR3, the DNA is TGTGCCACCAGCGGTACTAGCGGGGATAGCTCCTACAATGAGCAGTTCTTC. It encodes CATSGTSGDSSYNEQFF. The full variable domain, rest sourced from reference TRBV15 and TRBJ2-1, is DAMVIQNPRYQVTQFGKPVTLSCSQTLNHNVMYWYQQKSSQAPKLLFHYYDKDFNNEADTPDNFQSRRPNTSFCFLDIRSPGLGDTAMYLCATSGTSGDSSYNEQFFGPGTRLTVL.

The chain combines TRBV7-9 with TRBJ2-4; D is possibly TRBD1 (5 bases). Germline CDR1 and CDR2: SEHNR and FQNEAQ (reference sequence). This CDR3 spans 15 amino acids. V shed 1 base and J shed 8 bases, with 15 bases lying between them. This CDR3 is CASSLDRGSLDIQYF. DNA for the CDR3: TGTGCCAGCAGCTTAGATAGGGGTAGCTTGGACATTCAGTACTTC.

This rearrangement joins TRBV6-5 to TRBJ1-2; 10 bases are a match to TRBD1. The CDR3 consists of 16 residues. Per germline, CDR1 MNHEY and CDR2 SVGAGI. The trim removed 0 bases at V and 5 bases at J, leaving 6 bases unmatched. The CDR3 DNA is TGTGCCAGCAGTTACTCGGACAGGGGGTCTTGGTATGGCTACACCTTC. The encoded protein is CASSYSDRGSWYGYTF.

The CDR3 DNA follows: TGCGCCAGCAGCACCCGTCCCGGTACTAATGAAAAACTGTTTTTT. Its protein product is CASSTRPGTNEKLFF. The V call is TRBV5-1, the J call TRBJ1-4; no definite D call. V lost 4 bases and J 2 bases, leaving 12 bases between the germline ends. Germline CDR1 and CDR2: SGHRS and YFSETQ. The CDR3 contains 15 residues.

This clone was recorded once. The V and J genes are TRBV3-1 (or the pseudogene TRBV3-2) and TRBJ1-1; 10 nucleotides line up with TRBD1. This CDR3 contains 13 residues. The germline gives CDR1 LGHDT, CDR2 YNNKEL (reference sequence). V shed 6 bases, J shed 7 bases, and the junction held 5 bases outside the gene matches. CDR3 region: CASRGQGGIEAFF. In nucleotides, the CDR3 is TGTGCCAGCAGAGGACAGGGGGGCATTGAAGCTTTCTTT.

The chain links TRBV18 to TRBJ1-2, with D perhaps matching TRBD1 (6 bases). V shed 2 bases and J shed 4 bases, with 11 bases lying between them. There are 14 residues in the CDR3. Germline V lookup: CDR1 KGHSH, CDR2 LQKENI. DNA of the CDR3: TGTGCCAGCTCACCATCCCCGGACAGCTATGGCTACACCTTC. Translation: CASSPSPDSYGYTF. The variable domain in full, with the rest retrieved from reference TRBV18 and TRBJ1-2, is NAGVMQNPRHLVRRRGQEARLRCSPMKGHSHVYWYRQLPEEGLKFMVYLQKENIIDESGMPKERFSAEFPKEGPSILRIQQVVRGDSAAYFCASSPSPDSYGYTFGSGTRLTVV.

This chain connects TRBV6-1 to TRBJ2-1; either TRBD1 or TRBD2 may supply D (5 bases each). Trimming removed 5 bases from V and 7 bases from J, with 15 bases in between. CDR1 is MNHNS and CDR2 is SASEGT in the germline V gene. There are 14 residues in the CDR3. The CDR3 here is CASSQLPGRNEQFF. The CDR3 coding sequence is TGTGCCAGCAGTCAACTCCCGGGGCGGAATGAGCAGTTCTTC.

The chain combines TRBV6-5 with TRBJ1-2; 7 bases align to TRBD1. This CDR3 has 14 amino acids. The trim removed 6 bases at V and 5 bases at J, leaving 9 bases unmatched. CDR1 is MNHEY and CDR2 is SVGAGI in the germline V gene. CDR3 nucleotide sequence: TGTGCCAGCAGCTACCGTGAGACAGGGTATGGCTACACCTTC. This gives the protein CASSYRETGYGYTF.

This sequence joins TRBV6-2 or TRBV6-3 and TRBJ2-3, with D perhaps TRBD1 (5 bases). Germline V gives CDR1 MNHEY, CDR2 SVGEGT. This CDR3 contains 16 residues. V gave up 1 base and J gave up 2 bases, with 13 bases separating them. DNA of the CDR3: TGTGCCAGCAGTTACTACAGGCCCCTAGTCACAGATACGCAGTATTTT. Translated, it gives CASSYYRPLVTDTQYF.

V is TRBV15 and J is TRBJ2-5, with a tentative D call TRBD1 (6 bases). This CDR3 has 15 residues. Germline CDR1 is LNHNV and CDR2 is YYDKDF (reference sequence). The V end lost 0 bases, the J end lost 0 bases, and 8 bases lay between the germline ends. The CDR3 spells CATSRDRGYQETQYF. The DNA of the CDR3 is TGTGCCACCAGCAGAGATAGGGGGTACCAAGAGACCCAGTACTTC.

The chain links TRBV6-2 or TRBV6-3 to TRBJ1-2, with TRBD1 as a possible D gene (5 bases). There are 12 residues in the CDR3. Trimming took 4 bases from V and 8 from J, leaving 11 bases between them. Germline-derived CDR1 and CDR2 are MNHEY and SVGEGT. In DNA, the CDR3 is TGTGCCAGCAGTTCCACCGGGGCCGGCTACACCTTC. Translated: CASSSTGAGYTF.

The chain is built from TRBV6-5 and TRBJ1-2; weak D call: TRBD1 (6 bases). This CDR3 region has 13 residues. Germline lookup yields CDR1 MNHEY and CDR2 SVGAGI. Trimming removed 7 bases at V and 6 bases at J, with 15 bases between. This chain's CDR3 is CASKGGGYNGYTF. The CDR3 region has the DNA TGTGCCAGCAAGGGAGGGGGGTACAATGGCTACACCTTC.

The rearrangement links TRBV29-1 to TRBJ2-5, with D possibly being TRBD1 (5 bases). Germline assignment: CDR1 SQVTM and CDR2 ANQGSEA. Trimming left V 0 bases short and J 7 bases short, with 18 bases between. The CDR3 runs to 15 residues. DNA of the CDR3: TGCAGCGTTGAAGAGGGGCTGAAGATAGGTGGGACCCAGTACTTC. Protein product: CSVEEGLKIGGTQYF. The full variable domain, rest sourced from reference TRBV29-1 and TRBJ2-5, is SAVISQKPSRDICQRGTSLTIQCQVDSQVTMMFWYRQQPGQSLTLIATANQGSEATYESGFVIDKFPISRPNLTFSTLTVSNMSPEDSSIYLCSVEEGLKIGGTQYFGPGTRLLVL.

This rearrangement joins TRBV19 to TRBJ2-5; a weak D match, TRBD2 (6 bases). With 3 bases removed from V and 2 bases from J, the gap between germline ends came to 13 bases. The CDR3 has 15 amino acids. The germline V gene has CDR1 LNHDA and CDR2 SQIVND (reference sequence). In DNA form, the CDR3 reads TGTGCCAGTAGTATGGGAGGAACGGGACAAGAGACCCAGTACTTC. It specifies CASSMGGTGQETQYF.

The J gene is TRBJ2-5, the V gene TRBV12-3 or TRBV12-4; D is ambiguous. The CDR3 has 13 amino acids. V dropped 3 bases and J dropped 5 bases, with 10 bases sitting between them. In DNA, the CDR3 is TGTGCCAGCAGTTTGTTGGGGATGGAGACCCAGTACTTC. Its protein is CASSLLGMETQYF.

The chain joins TRBV4-2 to TRBJ2-5; D is unclear. V was cut by 4 bases and J by 4 bases, with 13 bases left in between. The germline V gene has CDR1 LGHNA and CDR2 YNFKEQ. This CDR3 contains 14 residues. CDR3 loop: CASSPLGKSETQYF. CDR3 DNA: TGTGCCAGCAGCCCTCTGGGAAAGTCAGAGACCCAGTACTTC.

The CDR3 loop reads CASSLAGQGISNYGYTF. CDR3 coding DNA: TGTGCCAGCAGCTTAGCGGGCCAGGGGATCTCTAACTATGGCTACACCTTC. The chain recombines TRBV11-3 with TRBJ1-2; the D gene is possibly TRBD1 (6 bases). The CDR3 runs to 17 residues. CDR1 and CDR2 (germline): SGHNT, YENEEA. Trimming removed 1 base from V and 0 bases from J, with 15 bases in between.

V usage is TRBV7-9 and J usage is TRBJ2-1; a possible D gene is TRBD1 (6 bases). CDR3 size: 18 residues. The germline V gene has CDR1 SEHNR and CDR2 FQNEAQ (reference sequence). V lost 4 bases and J 3 bases, leaving 22 bases between the germline ends. The DNA for the CDR3 is TGTGCCAGCAGCTCTGGATTAGGACAGCCGGCTTACTACAATGAGCAGTTCTTC. Its protein product is CASSSGLGQPAYYNEQFF.

The chain couples TRBV6-5 to TRBJ2-5, with 7 bases aligning to TRBD2. Germline V gene data show CDR1 as MNHEY and CDR2 as SVGAGI. The CDR3 is 13 amino acids. J was trimmed by 5 bases and V by 5 bases; bases with no gene match: 5. The CDR3 coding sequence is TGTGCCAGCAGTCGGACTAGTAGGGAGACCCAGTACTTC. Residues: CASSRTSRETQYF.

The genes are TRBV29-1 and TRBJ1-5; D perhaps matches TRBD1 (6 bases). Germline V gene data show CDR1 as SQVTM and CDR2 as ANQGSEA. Trimming removed 7 bases from V and 4 bases from J, with 14 bases in between. The CDR3 contains 13 residues. The CDR3 DNA follows: TGCAGCGCTAGGGGGGAATGGAATCAGCCCCAGCATTTT. Its protein is CSARGEWNQPQHF.

The chain links TRBV11-2 to TRBJ2-5, with D perhaps assigned TRBD1 or TRBD2 (5 bases each). The V end lost 5 bases, the J end lost 2 bases, and 9 bases lay between the germline ends. Germline V gene sequence: CDR1 SGHAT, CDR2 FQNNGV. This CDR3 is 13 amino acids long. The CDR3 sequence: CASSRDGQETQYF. The DNA for the CDR3 is TGTGCCAGCAGCAGGGACGGTCAAGAGACCCAGTACTTC.

The chain is built from TRBV12-3 or TRBV12-4 and TRBJ1-2; D is unclear. Trimming pared 6 bases from V and 5 bases from J, leaving 13 bases between. The CDR3 totals 13 residues. The CDR3 loop reads CASSPQRWYGYTF. The CDR3 nucleotides read TGTGCCAGCAGCCCCCAGAGGTGGTATGGCTACACCTTC.

The genes are TRBV3-1 (or the pseudogene TRBV3-2) and TRBJ1-1, with 7 bases aligning to TRBD1. Per germline, CDR1 LGHDT and CDR2 YNNKEL (reference sequence). After removal of 5 bases from V and 4 bases from J, the junction contained 7 bases not matched to a gene. This CDR3 is built from 14 residues. The CDR3 sequence is CASSYRDSGTEAFF. CDR3 in DNA: TGTGCCAGCAGCTACCGGGACAGTGGCACTGAAGCTTTCTTT.

The V gene is TRBV7-2, the J gene TRBJ1-1; 10 nucleotides line up with TRBD1. Germline V lookup: CDR1 SGHTA, CDR2 FQGNSA. The length of the CDR3 is 15 residues. V was pared by 1 base and J by 3 bases, with 2 bases of the junction left unmatched. CDR3: CASSLGGTGDTEAFF. The DNA of the CDR3 is TGTGCCAGCAGCTTAGGAGGGACAGGGGACACTGAAGCTTTCTTT.